The 9 T cell receptor beta chains below were found in one sample sequenced in a study of shared clonotypes between healthy human individuals. Naive CD8 cells, CD45RO-negative and positively selected for CCR7, excluded terminally differentiated effector memory CD45RA+ cells. Sequencing used immunoSEQ multiplex PCR; TCRdb keeps in-frame clones, though not all of them. Of just over 2,000,000 clones in the sample, approximately 95% were seen once. Material for sequencing was naive CD8+ T cells sorted from blood. Source of these receptors: a man younger than 30 in good health.

This rearrangement joins TRBV27 to TRBJ1-5; D gene ambiguous. The CDR3 is 13 residues long. V dropped 3 bases and J dropped 4 bases, with 7 bases sitting between them. Germline values: CDR1 MNHEY, CDR2 SMNVEV (reference sequence). The CDR3 loop reads CASSFEGNQPQHF. In nucleotides, the CDR3 is TGTGCCAGCAGTTTTGAGGGAAATCAGCCCCAGCATTTT.

The rearrangement uses TRBV27 and TRBJ2-3; 10 bases are a match to TRBD2. The CDR3 consists of 18 residues. V lost 5 bases, J lost 4 bases, and 15 bases stayed unmatched. Germline loops: CDR1 MNHEY, CDR2 SMNVEV (reference sequence). CDR3 loop: CASSPTIAGGVFADTQYF. The CDR3 nucleotides read TGTGCCAGCAGTCCAACAATAGCGGGGGGAGTCTTTGCAGATACGCAGTATTTT.

The genes are TRBV10-3 and TRBJ2-1; D remains ambiguous. This CDR3 has 13 residues. V lost 3 bases and J lost 9, with 12 bases in between. Germline values: CDR1 ENHRY, CDR2 SYGVKD. The CDR3 sequence is CAISESLNIEQFF. DNA of the CDR3: TGTGCCATCAGTGAAAGCTTAAACATTGAGCAGTTCTTC.

The rearrangement joins TRBV4-1 to TRBJ1-6; D may be TRBD1 (6 bases). The CDR3 is made up of 15 amino acids. Per the germline V gene, CDR1 is MGHRA and CDR2 is YSYEKL. V lost 7 bases to trimming and J lost 2 bases, with 12 bases between them. The CDR3 coding sequence is TGCGCCAGCAACTTCGGACAGCCCTATAATTCACCCCTCCACTTT. Its protein is CASNFGQPYNSPLHF.

The chain carries TRBV11-3 and TRBJ2-2, with 7 nucleotides matching TRBD1. The germline V gene has CDR1 SGHNT and CDR2 YENEEA. The CDR3 is made up of 15 amino acids. V gave up 5 bases and J gave up 0 bases; unmatched junction bases: 3. The CDR3 DNA reads as TGTGCCAGCAGCCCCGGGACAGCGAACACCGGGGAGCTGTTTTTT. This gives the protein CASSPGTANTGELFF.

The chain recombines TRBV6-5 with TRBJ1-2; tentatively, D is TRBD1 (6 bases). Trimming took 2 bases from V and 7 from J, leaving 14 bases between them. CDR1 and CDR2 from the germline V gene are MNHEY and SVGAGI. The CDR3 extends over 14 amino acids. The CDR3 sequence: CASSYRDRTGGYTF. The CDR3 DNA sequence: TGTGCCAGCAGTTACCGCGACAGGACCGGTGGCTACACCTTC.

The chain links TRBV13 to TRBJ2-3; D is unclear. V lost 4 bases to trimming and J lost 4 bases, with 6 bases between them. Germline V gene lookup returns CDR1 PRHDT and CDR2 FYEKMQ (reference sequence). The CDR3 has 12 residues. The CDR3 sequence is CASSYVADTQYF. The CDR3 nucleotides read TGTGCCAGCAGCTACGTAGCAGATACGCAGTATTTT. The full variable domain, in which reference TRBV13 and TRBJ2-3 provide the parts outside the CDR3, is AAGVIQSPRHLIKEKRETATLKCYPIPRHDTVYWYQQGPGQDPQFLISFYEKMQSDKGSIPDRFSAQQFSDYHSELNMSSLELGDSALYFCASSYVADTQYFGPGTRLTVL.

A note on this clone: Other DNA sequences in this sample translate to the same CDR3. The genes are TRBV5-1 and TRBJ2-5, with D unresolved. Germline CDR1 SGHRS, CDR2 YFSETQ. Trimming removed 1 base from V and 1 base from J, with 8 bases in between. The CDR3 runs to 14 residues. The CDR3 nucleotides read TGCGCCAGCAGCTTGTACGGCAGCCAAGAGACCCAGTACTTC. This sequence encodes CASSLYGSQETQYF.

The chain has TRBV11-2 and TRBJ2-2; D is undetermined. The CDR3 runs 13 residues. CDR1 is SGHAT, CDR2 FQNNGV, per germline. Trimming stripped 5 bases from V and 7 bases from J, with 11 bases between. CDR3 sequence reads: CASSPFSRGELFF. In nucleotides, the CDR3 is TGTGCCAGCAGCCCCTTTTCGCGCGGGGAGCTGTTTTTT.